These 20 T cell receptor beta chains came from one sample sequenced in a study of response to subunit inactivated influenza vaccine. In TCRdb, the RT-PCR reads were re-called with MiXCR into one record per CDR3 protein. The sample lists 860,000 or so distinct CDR3 sequences, 21% occurring once. Sequenced here: PBMCs from blood, sampled about 5 days after vaccination. All receptors come from a man aged 45 to 65 who received an inactivated influenza vaccine.

The sample holds many counts of this clonotype. The genes are TRBV29-1 and TRBJ2-7, with 7 bases matching TRBD1. This CDR3 is 13 amino acids long. CDR1 is SQVTM and CDR2 is ANQGSEA in the germline V gene. CDR3 DNA: TGCAGTATATCCGGGACAGAACCTTACGAGCAGTACTTC. Protein sequence: CSISGTEPYEQYF.

The chain is built from TRBV6-5 and TRBJ1-5; D gene uncertain. The length of the CDR3 is 14 residues. CDR1 and CDR2 from the germline V gene are MNHEY and SVGAGI. The ends were cut back, 3 bases at V and 9 bases at J, with 15 bases in the middle. Here the CDR3 DNA reads TGTGCCAGCAGTTATCTGGGGTCCGGTGGGCCCCAGCATTTT. Its translation: CASSYLGSGGPQHF.

In this sample, this clonotype turned up many times. The chain carries TRBV10-3 and TRBJ2-7; D unresolved. From germline, CDR1 is ENHRY and CDR2 SYGVKD. The CDR3 is 12 residues long. V lost 6 bases to trimming and J lost 5 bases, with 11 bases between them. CDR3 nucleotides: TGTGCCATCAGCCAGCTTGGAGACGAGCAGTACTTC. It is translated as CAISQLGDEQYF.

This clonotype has a handful of counts. The CDR3 bases are TGCAGTGCCAACAGGGTACGCAATCAGCCCCAGCATTTT. Its translation: CSANRVRNQPQHF. J is TRBJ1-5 and V is TRBV20-1, with D perhaps TRBD1 (6 bases). V was shortened by 6 bases and J by 2 bases, with 11 bases between the two germline ends. The V gene's germline CDR1 is DFQATT and CDR2 SNEGSKA (reference sequence). The CDR3 extends over 13 amino acids.

J is TRBJ2-3 and V is TRBV13; 7 nucleotides match TRBD2. After removal of 7 bases from V and 2 bases from J, the junction contained 3 bases not matched to a gene. Per germline, CDR1 PRHDT and CDR2 FYEKMQ (reference sequence). This CDR3 spans 13 amino acids. The CDR3 sequence: CASTSGTTDTQYF. The CDR3 DNA is TGTGCCAGCACGAGCGGGACCACAGATACGCAGTATTTT.

This clonotype was seen many times. This rearrangement joins TRBV29-1 to TRBJ2-7; perhaps TRBD1 as D (5 bases). The CDR3 runs 12 residues. The germline V gene has CDR1 SQVTM and CDR2 ANQGSEA. Trimming removed 7 bases from V and 0 bases from J, with 10 bases in between. As DNA, the CDR3 is TGCAGCGGTGCAGGGCCCTCCTACGAGCAGTACTTC. Residues: CSGAGPSYEQYF.

Ten or more counts support this clonotype. The CDR3 coding sequence is TGTGCCAGCAGCAGAGGACAGGGGAGCAATCAGCCCCAGCATTTT. The encoded protein is CASSRGQGSNQPQHF. V and J are TRBV7-9 and TRBJ1-5; TRBD1 aligns across 9 bases. J gave up 1 base and V 5 bases, and 3 bases lay outside the gene matches. The length of the CDR3 is 15 residues. Germline CDR1 is SEHNR and CDR2 is FQNEAQ (reference sequence).

This clonotype was counted a few times. J is TRBJ2-7 and V is TRBV12-3 or TRBV12-4; 9 nucleotides agree with TRBD2. V dropped 8 bases and J dropped 7; count of bases not matched to a gene: 12. The CDR3 is made up of 14 amino acids. For the CDR3, the DNA is TGTGCCAGCGGAACACTAGCGGGTGGGGGAGAGCAGTACTTC. Its protein product is CASGTLAGGGEQYF.

This clonotype was detected only a few times. The rearrangement joins TRBV5-1 to TRBJ1-2, with TRBD1 matching over 8 bases. Germline-derived CDR1 and CDR2 are SGHRS and YFSETQ. With V trimmed by 5 bases and J by 8 bases, 14 bases remained unmatched. CDR3 length: 15 amino acids. The CDR3 loop reads CASSPAGQGSWGYTF. The CDR3, as DNA: TGCGCCAGCAGTCCCGCCGGACAGGGATCGTGGGGCTACACCTTC.

The chain links TRBV12-3 or TRBV12-4 to TRBJ2-1; D remains ambiguous. The CDR3 is made up of 14 amino acids. The germline V and J ends were trimmed by 1 base and 6 bases, with 10 bases remaining between them. The CDR3 coding sequence is TGTGCCAGCAGTTTAGAGGCCTCCACCAATGAGCAGTTCTTC. This sequence encodes CASSLEASTNEQFF.

The genes are TRBV12-3 or TRBV12-4 and TRBJ1-1, with D possibly being TRBD1 (5 bases). The CDR3 totals 14 residues. V was clipped by 6 bases and J by 9 bases, with 20 bases between them. The CDR3 DNA reads as TGTGCCAGCAGCCCGCGGGGCCGAGGATTGAAAGCTTTCTTT. It encodes CASSPRGRGLKAFF.

The chain is built from TRBV20-1 and TRBJ2-1; tentative D call: TRBD2 (6 bases). Germline V lookup: CDR1 DFQATT, CDR2 SNEGSKA (reference sequence). Trimming removed 6 bases from V and 0 bases from J, with 24 bases in between. The CDR3 covers 18 residues. This chain's CDR3 is CSATLGRLAPSSYNEQFF. The CDR3 nucleotides are TGCAGTGCCACGCTAGGGAGGCTAGCCCCGAGCTCCTACAATGAGCAGTTCTTC.

The table lists this clonotype with a few counts. The chain carries TRBV5-8 and TRBJ1-5; TRBD1 is a possible D gene (5 bases). Germline-derived CDR1 and CDR2 are SGHTS and YDEGEE. This CDR3 is built from 17 residues. V was clipped by 2 bases and J by 1 base, with 16 bases between them. The CDR3 DNA reads TGTGCCAGCAGCTTTTTTCAGGGTCTAGGAAGCAATCAGCCCCAGCATTTT. Its protein is CASSFFQGLGSNQPQHF. Drawing the rest from reference TRBV5-8 and TRBJ1-5, the complete variable domain is EAGVTQSPTHLIKTRGQQATLRCSPISGHTSVYWYQQALGLGLQFLLWYDEGEERNRGNFPPRFSGRQFPNYSSELNVNALELEDSALYLCASSFFQGLGSNQPQHFGDGTRLSIL.

Regarding this clonotype: One junction end disagrees with the germline gene, perhaps due to a read error. V and J are TRBV2 and TRBJ1-2; 10 nucleotides align to TRBD1. Germline loops: CDR1 SNHLY, CDR2 FYNNEI. CDR3 length: 15 residues. For the CDR3, the DNA is TGTGCCAGCAGCGAAGACAGGGGGCCTAACTATGGCTACACCTTC. Residues: CASSEDRGPNYGYTF.

The gene calls are TRBV9 and TRBJ2-7; 11 bases align to TRBD1. Germline V gene lookup returns CDR1 SGDLS and CDR2 YYNGEE. V was clipped by 3 bases and J by 5 bases; unmatched bases: 10. CDR3 size: 16 residues. The CDR3 here is CASSAYPGQGGNEQYF. Written as DNA, the CDR3 is TGTGCCAGCAGCGCCTATCCGGGACAGGGGGGAAACGAGCAGTACTTC. The full variable domain, completed using reference TRBV9 and TRBJ2-7, is DSGVTQTPKHLITATGQRVTLRCSPRSGDLSVYWYQQSLDQGLQFLIQYYNGEERAKGNILERFSAQQFPDLHSELNLSSLELGDSALYFCASSAYPGQGGNEQYFGPGTRLTVT.

This clonotype was seen a few times. V is TRBV7-2 and J is TRBJ2-5, with 9 bases lining up with TRBD2. This CDR3 region has 16 residues. Germline lookup yields CDR1 SGHTA and CDR2 FQGNSA. V was clipped by 2 bases and J by 5 bases; unmatched bases: 9. The CDR3 region is CASSLFHSGSGETQYF. The CDR3 DNA reads as TGTGCCAGCAGCTTATTTCATAGCGGGAGCGGTGAGACCCAGTACTTC.

The chain couples TRBV7-9 to TRBJ2-3; D perhaps matches TRBD1 (5 bases). CDR1 SEHNR and CDR2 FQNEAQ come from the germline V gene (reference sequence). CDR3 size: 14 residues. V was clipped by 5 bases and J by 6 bases, with 15 bases between them. DNA for the CDR3: TGTGCCAGCAGCCTAGGACACGGTCCTGATACGCAGTATTTT. Residues: CASSLGHGPDTQYF.

This clonotype has more than one count but fewer than ten. The chain combines TRBV12-3 or TRBV12-4 with TRBJ2-5; the match to TRBD1 covers 7 bases. The CDR3 extends over 13 amino acids. Germline trimming cut 8 bases from V and 2 bases from J; bases unmatched to any gene: 5. Here the CDR3 DNA reads TGTGCCAGCGGGACAGCCGAACAAGAGACCCAGTACTTC. Translation gives CASGTAEQETQYF.

This clonotype was observed at least ten times. The chain has TRBV12-3 or TRBV12-4 and TRBJ2-4, with a possible D match to TRBD2 (6 bases). V gave up 5 bases and J gave up 1 base, with 6 bases separating them. The CDR3 is 13 residues long. The CDR3 is CASSAGAKNIQYF. Written as DNA, the CDR3 is TGTGCCAGCAGTGCGGGGGCCAAAAACATTCAGTACTTC.

This clonotype was picked up a small number of times. The J gene is TRBJ1-5, the V gene TRBV11-2; a possible D gene is TRBD1 (6 bases). The length of the CDR3 is 15 residues. Trimming removed 0 bases at V and 7 bases at J, with 13 bases between. The germline CDR1 and CDR2 sequences are SGHAT and FQNNGV. Here the CDR3 reads CASSLESGAGQPQHF. The CDR3 bases are TGTGCCAGCAGCTTAGAATCGGGGGCAGGGCAGCCCCAGCATTTT.